This paragraph covers one TCR beta chain sequence. This sample was taken from a study of blood T cell repertoires in COVID-19. Whole-study context: The cDNA or gDNA used as material had been derived from T cells, B-cell-depleted T cells, or PBMCs.

TCRdb keeps only in-frame clones here, not all; method: immunoSEQ multiplex PCR. The sample includes about 150,000 clones, about 83% of them seen just once. Participants were aged about 18 to 100 years from some 24 US areas. The source of this sequence is a woman aged 45-65 years with acute COVID-19. Sequencing input: PBMCs or T cells enriched from blood (not recorded which).

The CDR3 DNA follows: TGTGCCAGCAGCCAAGGCCCCGGCACGGGACAGCCCCAGCATTTT. This gives the protein CASSQGPGTGQPQHF. The chain couples TRBV5-6 to TRBJ1-5; D gene unclear. V was clipped by 4 bases and J by 7 bases, with 18 bases between them. The CDR3 totals 15 residues. From germline, CDR1 is SGHDT and CDR2 YYEEEE.